The 22 T cell receptor beta chains below all came from one sample that was sequenced in a study of technical replicates of blood from several donors. The assay was immunoSEQ multiplex PCR, and TCRdb's table has in-frame clones only and misses some. The repertoire holds tens of thousands of clones, with about 93% as singletons. The sample taken for sequencing was T cells isolated from PBMCs. All receptors derive from a human donor in good health.

V is TRBV4-1 and J is TRBJ1-3; 9 bases are a match to TRBD1. CDR1 and CDR2 (germline): MGHRA, YSYEKL. The CDR3 extends over 15 amino acids. The ends lost 8 bases at V and 7 bases at J; junction bases unmatched: 12. The DNA of the CDR3 is TGCGCCAGCGGGCCGGGACAGGGCTGGAGCAACACCATATATTTT. Its protein is CASGPGQGWSNTIYF.

The genes are TRBV6-6 and TRBJ2-7; perhaps TRBD2 as D (6 bases). V was cut by 2 bases and J by 4 bases, with 9 bases left in between. Germline CDR1 MNHNY, CDR2 SVGAGI (reference sequence). This CDR3 contains 13 residues. CDR3 bases: TGTGCCAGCAGTTACGGGGGGAGGTACGAGCAGTACTTC. Amino acid sequence: CASSYGGRYEQYF.

Notes on this clone: This specimen includes other DNA sequences encoding the same CDR3. The rearrangement uses TRBV7-2 and TRBJ2-3, with TRBD2 matching 11 bases. The CDR3 is 15 residues long. The germline gives CDR1 SGHTA, CDR2 FQGNSA. J gave up 3 bases and V 2 bases, and 1 base lay outside the gene matches. The CDR3 sequence is CASSLLAGGTDTQYF. In nucleotides, the CDR3 is TGTGCCAGCAGCTTACTAGCGGGAGGTACAGATACGCAGTATTTT.

The rearrangement uses TRBV5-1 and TRBJ2-5; 9 bases are shared with TRBD2. Germline V gives CDR1 SGHRS, CDR2 YFSETQ. V lost 1 base and J lost 5; bases outside the gene matches: 3. The CDR3 runs to 14 residues. For the CDR3, the DNA is TGCGCCAGCAGCTTGAGTAGCGGGAGTGAGACCCAGTACTTC. The encoded protein is CASSLSSGSETQYF.

The chain employs TRBV4-2 and TRBJ2-2; possibly TRBD2 for D (6 bases). The CDR3 spans 17 residues. V lost 1 base, J lost 1 base, and 13 bases lay in between. CDR1 LGHNA and CDR2 YNFKEQ come from the germline V gene. The CDR3 DNA is TGTGCCAGCAGCCAAGTTGGGCTAGCGAGGAACACCGGGGAGCTGTTTTTT. Translated: CASSQVGLARNTGELFF.

This chain links TRBV7-9 with TRBJ2-1; TRBD2 might be the D (6 bases). Germline loops: CDR1 SEHNR, CDR2 FQNEAQ (reference sequence). The V end lost 5 bases, the J end lost 7 bases, and 9 bases lay between the germline ends. The CDR3 length is 12 residues. The DNA for the CDR3 is TGTGCCAGCAGCGGGGCGGGAAATGAGCAGTTCTTC. It is translated as CASSGAGNEQFF.

The chain recombines TRBV19 with TRBJ1-5; TRBD1 matches 11 bases. The CDR3 is 15 amino acids. V trimming: 7 bases; J trimming: 1 base; junction bases outside the gene matches: 3. Per germline, CDR1 LNHDA and CDR2 SQIVND (reference sequence). The CDR3 is CASKDRGRSNQPQHF. CDR3 nucleotide sequence: TGTGCCAGTAAGGACAGGGGGCGAAGCAATCAGCCCCAGCATTTT. The full variable domain, in which reference TRBV19 and TRBJ1-5 provide the parts outside the CDR3, is DGGITQSPKYLFRKEGQNVTLSCEQNLNHDAMYWYRQDPGQGLRLIYYSQIVNDFQKGDIAEGYSVSREKKESFPLTVTSAQKNPTAFYLCASKDRGRSNQPQHFGDGTRLSIL.

The V call is TRBV9, the J call TRBJ1-1, with 10 bases lining up with TRBD1. This CDR3 spans 20 amino acids. The J segment lost 1 base and the V segment lost 0 bases, leaving 15 bases of the junction unmatched. The germline V gene has CDR1 SGDLS and CDR2 YYNGEE. CDR3 protein: CASSVAPTGTGAQWNTEAFF. CDR3 nucleotides: TGTGCCAGCAGCGTAGCCCCAACGGGGACAGGGGCGCAATGGAACACTGAAGCTTTCTTT. The full variable domain, completed using reference TRBV9 and TRBJ1-1, is DSGVTQTPKHLITATGQRVTLRCSPRSGDLSVYWYQQSLDQGLQFLIQYYNGEERAKGNILERFSAQQFPDLHSELNLSSLELGDSALYFCASSVAPTGTGAQWNTEAFFGQGTRLTVV.

V is TRBV19 and J is TRBJ2-1; 9 nucleotides line up with TRBD1. The CDR3 loop spans 17 amino acids. Germline V lookup: CDR1 LNHDA, CDR2 SQIVND (reference sequence). V dropped 4 bases and J dropped 4; count of bases not matched to a gene: 11. This CDR3 reads CASSRGQGAKYYNEQFF. In nucleotides, the CDR3 is TGTGCCAGTAGTAGGGGACAGGGAGCAAAGTATTACAATGAGCAGTTCTTC.

This chain joins TRBV29-1 and TRBJ2-7; D is ambiguous. Germline V gene sequence: CDR1 SQVTM, CDR2 ANQGSEA. The CDR3 totals 13 residues. V gave up 6 bases and J gave up 2 bases, with 14 bases separating them. The DNA of the CDR3 is TGCAGCGTGGGTTTTTCCGCGGCCTACGAGCAGTACTTC. Translated: CSVGFSAAYEQYF.

V gene TRBV5-6 combines with J gene TRBJ2-1; TRBD2 agrees at 9 bases. The CDR3 length is 16 residues. CDR1 is SGHDT and CDR2 is YYEEEE in the germline V gene. Trimming took 4 bases from V and 4 from J; bases not matched to a gene: 9. CDR3 sequence (DNA): TGTGCCAGCAGCCCCCTCACTAGCGGGCCTTACAATGAGCAGTTCTTC. It specifies CASSPLTSGPYNEQFF.

V usage is TRBV5-1 and J usage is TRBJ2-5, with D maybe TRBD2 (7 bases). The V end lost 2 bases, the J end lost 5 bases, and 16 bases lay between the germline ends. The CDR3 runs to 15 residues. From germline, CDR1 is SGHRS and CDR2 YFSETQ. The CDR3 sequence: CASSLTPGGRETQYF. The DNA of the CDR3 is TGCGCCAGCAGCTTAACCCCGGGGGGCCGGGAGACCCAGTACTTC.

This clone was seen just once. The chain employs TRBV6-1 and TRBJ2-7; 7 nucleotides agree with TRBD2. The germline CDR1 and CDR2 sequences are MNHNS and SASEGT. V trimming: 2 bases; J trimming: 2 bases; junction bases outside the gene matches: 0. The CDR3 is made up of 13 amino acids. The CDR3 DNA reads as TGTGCCAGCAGTGAAAGCGGGACCTACGAGCAGTACTTC. Protein product: CASSESGTYEQYF.

V gene TRBV6-5 combines with J gene TRBJ1-6; 7 nucleotides line up with TRBD1. The ends lost 0 bases at V and 7 bases at J; junction bases unmatched: 3. The CDR3 sequence is 15 residues long. Germline V CDR1 and CDR2: MNHEY, SVGAGI. The CDR3 coding sequence is TGTGCCAGCAGTTACTCGGGACAGAAGAATTCACCCCTCCACTTT. Translated, it gives CASSYSGQKNSPLHF.

The chain is built from TRBV6-5 and TRBJ1-2; tentatively, D is TRBD1 (5 bases). Per germline, CDR1 MNHEY and CDR2 SVGAGI. V was trimmed by 0 bases and J by 4 bases, leaving 12 bases between them. The CDR3 has 15 residues. The DNA of the CDR3 is TGTGCCAGCAGTTACTCGGGGCGGCATATCTATGGCTACACCTTC. Amino acids: CASSYSGRHIYGYTF.

The V call is TRBV6-1, the J call TRBJ1-1; possible D gene TRBD1, 6 bases. Per germline, CDR1 MNHNS and CDR2 SASEGT. V was cut by 6 bases and J by 5 bases, with 10 bases left in between. There are 12 residues in the CDR3. The CDR3 nucleotides are TGTGCCAGCAGCAACAGGGAAACTGAAGCTTTCTTT. Translating it yields CASSNRETEAFF.

This chain joins TRBV2 and TRBJ2-5; possible D gene TRBD1, 6 bases. The V gene lost 4 bases and the J gene lost 1 base, with 10 bases spanning the gap. The CDR3 has 14 residues. CDR1 and CDR2 (germline): SNHLY, FYNNEI. The CDR3 loop is CASSGDTSQETQYF. In DNA, the CDR3 is TGTGCCAGCAGTGGGGACACCTCCCAAGAGACCCAGTACTTC.

The chain joins TRBV5-4 to TRBJ2-1, with D uncertain. Germline lookup yields CDR1 SGHNT and CDR2 YYREEE (reference sequence). Trimming left V 0 bases short and J 0 bases short, with 7 bases between. The CDR3 totals 15 residues. This CDR3 is CASSLASSSYNEQFF. In DNA, the CDR3 is TGTGCCAGCAGCTTGGCCTCTAGCTCCTACAATGAGCAGTTCTTC.

The gene calls are TRBV14 and TRBJ1-1; D remains ambiguous. This CDR3 comprises 14 residues. Germline V lookup: CDR1 SGHDN, CDR2 FVKESK. V lost 1 base to trimming and J lost 7 bases, with 13 bases between them. CDR3 amino acids: CASSQGSARLEAFF. The CDR3 region has the DNA TGTGCCAGCAGCCAAGGTTCAGCGAGGCTTGAAGCTTTCTTT.

This clone was detected only a few times. This chain links TRBV14 with TRBJ1-1; D may be TRBD1 (5 bases). V shed 2 bases and J shed 4 bases, with 8 bases lying between them. This CDR3 has 13 amino acids. In germline, CDR1 is SGHDN, CDR2 FVKESK. The CDR3 nucleotides read TGTGCCAGCAGCCAACAGGGTGTCACTGAAGCTTTCTTT. Protein: CASSQQGVTEAFF.

This clone has just a few counts. The chain combines TRBV30 with TRBJ2-5; TRBD1 is a possible D gene (6 bases). This CDR3 comprises 12 residues. Trimming took 2 bases from V and 5 from J, leaving 9 bases between them. The germline gives CDR1 GTSNPN, CDR2 SVGIG (reference sequence). This CDR3 is CAWSFGQETQYF. CDR3 in DNA: TGTGCCTGGAGTTTTGGACAGGAGACCCAGTACTTC. The complete variable domain, with remaining parts taken from reference TRBV30 and TRBJ2-5, reads SQTIHQWPATLVQPVGSPLSLECTVEGTSNPNLYWYRQAAGRGLQLLFYSVGIGQISSEVPQNLSASRPQDRQFILSSKKLLLSDSGFYLCAWSFGQETQYFGPGTRLLVL.

The rearrangement joins TRBV11-2 to TRBJ1-1; 9 nucleotides line up with TRBD1. The J segment lost 4 bases and the V segment lost 5 bases, leaving 5 bases of the junction unmatched. Germline assignment: CDR1 SGHAT and CDR2 FQNNGV. The CDR3 sequence is 14 residues long. The CDR3 nucleotides read TGTGCCAGCAGCCATGGACAGGGGTCCACTGAAGCTTTCTTT. This gives the protein CASSHGQGSTEAFF.